These 8 T cell receptor beta chains came from one sample sequenced in a study of blood T cell repertoires in COVID-19. TCRdb's table, derived via immunoSEQ multiplex PCR, lists solely in-frame clones and lacks some. Seen here are more than 85,000 clones, almost 85% observed once, and the top ten hold more than 9%. The sequenced sample was peripheral blood. Every receptor here comes from a man aged 70 or older with acute or convalescent COVID-19.

This clone was counted only a few times. The rearrangement uses TRBV29-1 and TRBJ2-4; the D gene is possibly TRBD2 (5 bases). From germline, CDR1 is SQVTM and CDR2 ANQGSEA. The length of the CDR3 is 11 residues. V lost 4 bases and J lost 8, with 9 bases in between. The chain's CDR3 is CSVVLAHIQYF. For the CDR3, the DNA is TGCAGCGTTGTCCTAGCACACATTCAGTACTTC.

The chain is built from TRBV5-6 and TRBJ1-1; TRBD1 aligns across 7 bases. There are 14 residues in the CDR3. In germline, CDR1 is SGHDT, CDR2 YYEEEE. Trimming took 0 bases from V and 7 from J; bases not matched to a gene: 6. The CDR3 loop reads CASSLGQGSGEAFF. The CDR3 bases are TGTGCCAGCAGCTTGGGACAGGGCTCGGGTGAAGCTTTCTTT.

CDR3 in amino acids: CASSYRGTGENTIYF. Written as DNA, the CDR3 is TGTGCCAGCAGTTACAGAGGGACAGGGGAAAACACCATATATTTT. This sequence joins TRBV6-5 and TRBJ1-3, with TRBD1 identical over 10 bases. CDR3 length equals 15 residues. Per germline, CDR1 MNHEY and CDR2 SVGAGI. The trim removed 2 bases at V and 6 bases at J, leaving 4 bases unmatched.

There are a few counts of this clone. The chain joins TRBV6-5 to TRBJ2-1; 9 positions match TRBD2. The CDR3 runs 15 residues. J was trimmed by 5 bases and V by 8 bases; bases with no gene match: 10. Germline V CDR1 and CDR2: MNHEY, SVGAGI. The CDR3 DNA reads as TGTGCCAGCGGTCGCTTAGCGGGGGTAAACAATGAGCAGTTCTTC. This codes for CASGRLAGVNNEQFF.

In this sample, this clone turned up a few times. The chain couples TRBV18 to TRBJ1-2; D remains ambiguous. Germline values: CDR1 KGHSH, CDR2 LQKENI. This CDR3 has 13 amino acids. The V end lost 2 bases, the J end lost 4 bases, and 8 bases lay between the germline ends. The CDR3 DNA sequence: TGTGCCAGCTCACCAGGGCAGCCCTATGGCTACACCTTC. It translates to CASSPGQPYGYTF.

This clone was observed once. V is TRBV18 and J is TRBJ2-5, with 7 bases fitting TRBD2. CDR1 and CDR2 from the germline V gene are KGHSH and LQKENI. V was clipped by 5 bases and J by 3 bases; unmatched bases: 6. The CDR3 totals 14 residues. In nucleotides, the CDR3 is TGTGCCAGCTCATCCCCGGGAGGTGAAGAGACCCAGTACTTC. Amino acid sequence: CASSSPGGEETQYF.

This CDR3 is CASSQAVPVAGSLWREQYF. The CDR3 DNA follows: TGTGCCAGCAGCCAAGCTGTCCCAGTAGCGGGCTCTCTGTGGCGGGAGCAGTACTTC. The gene calls are TRBV3-1 (or the pseudogene TRBV3-2) and TRBJ2-7, with 7 bases that match TRBD2. After removal of 1 base from V and 7 bases from J, the junction contained 22 bases not matched to a gene. The germline V gene encodes CDR1 LGHDT and CDR2 YNNKEL (reference sequence). The CDR3 loop spans 19 amino acids.

V is TRBV9 and J is TRBJ2-1; 7 bases agree with TRBD1. This CDR3 has 15 residues. V trimming: 4 bases; J trimming: 7 bases; junction bases outside the gene matches: 11. Germline V CDR1 and CDR2: SGDLS, YYNGEE. The CDR3 loop reads CASSSSRQGVNEQFF. The CDR3 DNA sequence: TGTGCCAGCAGCTCTTCCCGGCAGGGGGTAAATGAGCAGTTCTTC.